A single sample gave rise to the 5 T cell receptor beta chains below, sequenced in a study of blood T cell repertoires in COVID-19. The repertoire was sequenced with immunoSEQ multiplex PCR; TCRdb's copy has only in-frame clones and lacks some. The sample contains roughly 10,000 clones, approximately 79% of which appear only once. Sequences were obtained from peripheral blood. The receptors were gathered from a man aged 65-85 years with active COVID-19.

The chain has TRBV12-3 or TRBV12-4 and TRBJ2-6, with D hard to call. The CDR3 totals 12 residues. V was pared by 9 bases and J by 0 bases, with 3 bases between. CDR3 nucleotides: TGTGCCAGTAACTCTGGGGCCAACGTCCTGACTTTC. Translation: CASNSGANVLTF.

The chain has TRBV29-1 and TRBJ1-2, with D perhaps TRBD1 (6 bases). The ends were cut back, 2 bases at V and 4 bases at J, with 14 bases in the middle. Germline V lookup: CDR1 SQVTM, CDR2 ANQGSEA. The CDR3 loop spans 14 amino acids. The CDR3 nucleotides are TGCAGCGTTGAAACCCAGGGGAAGGGCTATGGCTACACCTTC. Its protein product is CSVETQGKGYGYTF.

The chain recombines TRBV11-3 with TRBJ2-3, with 8 bases identical to TRBD2. Trimming took 4 bases from V and 4 from J; bases not matched to a gene: 10. CDR3 size: 16 residues. From germline, CDR1 is SGHNT and CDR2 YENEEA. The CDR3 is CASSSPHGGAPDTQYF. CDR3 coding DNA: TGTGCCAGCAGCTCCCCCCACGGGGGGGCCCCAGATACGCAGTATTTT. The complete variable domain, with remaining parts taken from reference TRBV11-3 and TRBJ2-3, reads EAGVVQSPRYKIIEKKQPVAFWCNPISGHNTLYWYLQNLGQGPELLIRYENEEAVDDSQLPKDRFSAERLKGVDSTLKIQPAELGDSAVYLCASSSPHGGAPDTQYFGPGTRLTVL.

The chain couples TRBV14 to TRBJ1-2, with unresolved D. The CDR3 is made up of 12 amino acids. With 1 base removed from V and 7 bases from J, the gap between germline ends came to 7 bases. Germline lookup yields CDR1 SGHDN and CDR2 FVKESK. The CDR3 loop is CASSQGPVGYTF. The CDR3, as DNA: TGTGCCAGCAGCCAAGGTCCCGTTGGCTACACCTTC.

V is TRBV7-9 and J is TRBJ2-3; the D gene is possibly TRBD2 (5 bases). The CDR3 contains 15 residues. Germline-derived CDR1 and CDR2 are SEHNR and FQNEAQ (reference sequence). V lost 5 bases, J lost 5 bases, and 17 bases lay in between. Here the CDR3 DNA reads TGTGCCAGCAGCCCCCGGCGAAGTGAGGGAGATACGCAGTATTTT. Encoded protein: CASSPRRSEGDTQYF.